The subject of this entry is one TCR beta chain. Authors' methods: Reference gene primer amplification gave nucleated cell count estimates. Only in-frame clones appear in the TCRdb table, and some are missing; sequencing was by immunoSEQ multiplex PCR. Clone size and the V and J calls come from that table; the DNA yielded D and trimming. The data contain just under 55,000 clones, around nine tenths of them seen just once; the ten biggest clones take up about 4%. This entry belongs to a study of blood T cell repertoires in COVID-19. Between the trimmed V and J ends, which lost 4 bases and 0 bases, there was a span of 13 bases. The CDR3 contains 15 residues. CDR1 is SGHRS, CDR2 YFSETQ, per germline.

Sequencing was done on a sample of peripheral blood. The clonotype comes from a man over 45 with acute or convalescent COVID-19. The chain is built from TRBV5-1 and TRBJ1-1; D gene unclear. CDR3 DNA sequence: TGCGCCAGCAGCCCCCAGTTGGTATTGAACACTGAAGCTTTCTTT. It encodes CASSPQLVLNTEAFF.